These 5 T cell receptor beta chains were all obtained from the same sample, sequenced in a study of blood T cells in healthy people across ages. Sample-barcoded 5' priming and a J-beta primer mix drove a second PCR of roughly 7 to 11 cycles. TCRdb redid the calling of the 5' RACE reads with MiXCR, one entry per CDR3 protein. The sample gives roughly 1.4 million distinct CDR3 sequences, approximately 59% of which show up once; more than 6% is in the top ten. Sample: blood. These receptors all come from a man aged 18 to 29 in good health.

The gene calls are TRBV12-3 or TRBV12-4 and TRBJ1-6; unclear D gene. The CDR3 runs 12 residues. V shed 11 bases and J shed 9 bases, with 14 bases lying between them. CDR3 protein: CAARGWSSPLHF. The CDR3 nucleotides are TGTGCCGCAAGAGGTTGGAGTTCACCCCTCCACTTT.

The chain employs TRBV6-5 and TRBJ1-1, with a weak D call TRBD1 (6 bases). Germline V lookup: CDR1 MNHEY, CDR2 SVGAGI. The CDR3 runs to 13 residues. Trimming took off 5 bases at V and 9 bases at J, with 16 bases between the two ends. The CDR3 here is CASSNPTGTQAFF. In nucleotides, the CDR3 is TGTGCCAGCAGTAACCCAACCGGGACACAAGCTTTCTTT.

V is TRBV7-6 and J is TRBJ2-3; D uncertain. Germline CDR1 and CDR2: SGHVS and FNYEAQ. Trimming removed 2 bases at V and 4 bases at J, with 13 bases between. The CDR3 contains 15 residues. CDR3 protein: CASSLRLGPADTQYF. The CDR3 nucleotides are TGTGCCAGCAGCTTAAGGCTAGGCCCCGCAGATACGCAGTATTTT.

The chain employs TRBV12-3 or TRBV12-4 and TRBJ2-2, with TRBD1 matching over 9 bases. The junction had 5 bases not matched to a gene; V was cut back by 5 bases and J by 4 bases. The CDR3 extends over 15 amino acids. CDR3 sequence (DNA): TGTGCCAGCAGTCAAACAGGGGGCGGCACCGGGGAGCTGTTTTTT. It translates to CASSQTGGGTGELFF.

In nucleotides, the CDR3 is TGTGCCAGCAGCTTCTCGCGGTCCCAAGAGACCCAGTACTTC. It encodes CASSFSRSQETQYF. The chain links TRBV11-2 to TRBJ2-5; D uncertain. Germline CDR1 reads SGHAT; CDR2 reads FQNNGV. The V end lost 3 bases, the J end lost 1 base, and 9 bases lay between the germline ends. The CDR3 extends over 14 amino acids.